This TCR beta chain originates from a study of blood T cell repertoires in COVID-19. Study-wide background: The study drew acute and convalescent COVID-19 samples from the United States, Italy and Spain. The analysed material was cDNA or gDNA that came from T cells, B-cell-depleted T cells, or PBMCs.

The CDR3 totals 14 residues. CDR1 is PRHDT, CDR2 FYEKMQ, per germline (reference sequence). Between the trimmed V and J ends, which lost 2 bases and 4 bases, there was a span of 9 bases. How the authors handled the data: It was from reference gene primer amplification that nucleated cell counts were estimated. Produced via immunoSEQ multiplex PCR; TCRdb's table is partial and in-frame only. V and J calls and clone size follow that table, whereas D and trimming were derived from the DNA. The repertoire includes about 240,000 clones, roughly 80% of them detected once, and over 7.5% sits in the top ten.

This clonotype was obtained from a woman of 80 years or more with acute or convalescent COVID-19. The gene calls are TRBV13 and TRBJ1-5; possibly TRBD1 for D (5 bases). The sequenced sample was peripheral blood. The CDR3 region has the DNA TGTGCCAGCAGCTTAAGGGGTTCGAATCAGCCCCAGCATTTT. Translating it yields CASSLRGSNQPQHF.